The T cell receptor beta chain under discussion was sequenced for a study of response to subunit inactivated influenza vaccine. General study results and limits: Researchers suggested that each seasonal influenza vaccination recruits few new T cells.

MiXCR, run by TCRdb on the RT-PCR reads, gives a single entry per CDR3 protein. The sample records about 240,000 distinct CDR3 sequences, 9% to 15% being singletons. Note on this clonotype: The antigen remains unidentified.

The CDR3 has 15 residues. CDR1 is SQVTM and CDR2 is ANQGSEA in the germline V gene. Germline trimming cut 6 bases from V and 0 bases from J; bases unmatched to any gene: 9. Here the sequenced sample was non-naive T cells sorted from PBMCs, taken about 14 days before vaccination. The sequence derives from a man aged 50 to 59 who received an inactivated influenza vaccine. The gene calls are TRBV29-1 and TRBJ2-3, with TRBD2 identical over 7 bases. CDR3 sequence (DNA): TGCAGCGTGGAAATTACTAGCGAGAGCACAGATACGCAGTATTTT. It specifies CSVEITSESTDTQYF.